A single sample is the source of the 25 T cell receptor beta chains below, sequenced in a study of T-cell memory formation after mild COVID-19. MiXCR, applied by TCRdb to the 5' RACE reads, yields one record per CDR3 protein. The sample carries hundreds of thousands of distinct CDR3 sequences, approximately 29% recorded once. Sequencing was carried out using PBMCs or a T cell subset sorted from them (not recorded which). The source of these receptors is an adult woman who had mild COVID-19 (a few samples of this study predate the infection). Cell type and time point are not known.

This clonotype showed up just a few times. In DNA, the CDR3 is TGTGCCAGCGCCGAGTCGGGGGCAATTGGTCAGCCCCAGCATTTT. This sequence encodes CASAESGAIGQPQHF. This chain connects TRBV18 to TRBJ1-5, with D perhaps TRBD1 (6 bases). Germline loops: CDR1 KGHSH, CDR2 LQKENI. Trimming stripped 8 bases from V and 6 bases from J, with 20 bases between. There are 15 residues in the CDR3.

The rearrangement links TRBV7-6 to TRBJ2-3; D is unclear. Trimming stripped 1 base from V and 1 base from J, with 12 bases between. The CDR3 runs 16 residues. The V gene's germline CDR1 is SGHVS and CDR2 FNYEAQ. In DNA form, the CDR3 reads TGTGCCAGCAGCTTAGTATCACCTACGGGCACAGATACGCAGTATTTT. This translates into CASSLVSPTGTDTQYF.

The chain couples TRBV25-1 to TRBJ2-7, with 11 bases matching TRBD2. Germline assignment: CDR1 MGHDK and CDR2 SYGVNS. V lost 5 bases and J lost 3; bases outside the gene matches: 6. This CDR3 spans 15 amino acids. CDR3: CASSYTGTSGYEQYF. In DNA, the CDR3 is TGTGCCAGCAGTTATACCGGGACTAGCGGCTACGAGCAGTACTTC.

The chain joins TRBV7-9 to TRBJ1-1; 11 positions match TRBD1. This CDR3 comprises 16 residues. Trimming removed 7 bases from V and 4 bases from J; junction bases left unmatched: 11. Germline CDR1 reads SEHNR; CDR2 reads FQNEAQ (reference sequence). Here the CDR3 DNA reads TGTGCCAGCATTCCCTGGGGGACAGGGGGAGGCACTGAAGCTTTCTTT. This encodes CASIPWGTGGGTEAFF.

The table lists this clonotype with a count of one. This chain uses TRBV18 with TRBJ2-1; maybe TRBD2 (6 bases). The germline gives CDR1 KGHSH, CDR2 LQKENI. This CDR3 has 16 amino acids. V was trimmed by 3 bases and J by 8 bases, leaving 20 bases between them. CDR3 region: CASSPVEGAELDEQFF. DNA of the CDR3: TGTGCCAGCTCACCCGTGGAGGGCGCGGAGTTGGATGAGCAGTTCTTC.

CDR3 loop: CASSQPGDRVTDTQYF. DNA for the CDR3: TGCGCCAGCAGCCAACCAGGGGATAGAGTCACAGATACGCAGTATTTT. The chain carries TRBV4-1 and TRBJ2-3, with D tentatively TRBD1 (6 bases). Germline values: CDR1 MGHRA, CDR2 YSYEKL. CDR3 length equals 16 residues. V lost 2 bases to trimming and J lost 2 bases, with 14 bases between them.

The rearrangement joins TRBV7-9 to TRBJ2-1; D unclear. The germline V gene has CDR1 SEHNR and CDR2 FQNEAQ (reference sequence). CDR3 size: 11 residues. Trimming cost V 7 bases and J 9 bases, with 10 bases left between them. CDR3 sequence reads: CASTLKLEQFF. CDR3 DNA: TGTGCCAGCACGCTAAAGCTTGAGCAGTTCTTC.

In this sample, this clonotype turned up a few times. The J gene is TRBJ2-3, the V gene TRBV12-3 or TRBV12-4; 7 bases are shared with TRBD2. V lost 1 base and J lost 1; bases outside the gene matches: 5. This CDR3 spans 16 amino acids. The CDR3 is CASSLVLSGGTDTQYF. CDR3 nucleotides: TGTGCCAGCAGTTTAGTCCTAAGCGGGGGCACAGATACGCAGTATTTT.

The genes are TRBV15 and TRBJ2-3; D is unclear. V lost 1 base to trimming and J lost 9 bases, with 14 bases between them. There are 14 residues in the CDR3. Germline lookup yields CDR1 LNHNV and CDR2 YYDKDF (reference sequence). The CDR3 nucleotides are TGTGCCACCAGCAGAGTCGAGGCCCTCTTCACGCAGTATTTT. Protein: CATSRVEALFTQYF.

The CDR3 here is CASGSDYQPQHF. The DNA for the CDR3 is TGTGCCAGCGGCAGCGACTATCAGCCCCAGCATTTT. The chain has TRBV2 and TRBJ1-5; D unresolved. The germline V gene encodes CDR1 SNHLY and CDR2 FYNNEI. The V and J ends lost 8 bases and 5 bases respectively, with 10 bases between them. This CDR3 is 12 amino acids long.

The CDR3 nucleotides read TGTGCCAGCAGACCGACGGCCGGGACTAGCGGGGGGGAAGAGACCCAGTACTTC. It specifies CASRPTAGTSGGEETQYF. This chain connects TRBV27 to TRBJ2-5; 16 bases are shared with TRBD2. CDR1 and CDR2 from the germline V gene are MNHEY and SMNVEV (reference sequence). This CDR3 spans 18 amino acids. V gave up 6 bases and J gave up 3 bases; unmatched junction bases: 10.

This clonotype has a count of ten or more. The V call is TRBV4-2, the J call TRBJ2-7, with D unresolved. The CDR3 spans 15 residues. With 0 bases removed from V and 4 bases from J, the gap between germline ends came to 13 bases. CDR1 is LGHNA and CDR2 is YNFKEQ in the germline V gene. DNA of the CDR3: TGTGCCAGCAGCCAAGATCTGGCGGCAAATTACGAGCAGTACTTC. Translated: CASSQDLAANYEQYF.

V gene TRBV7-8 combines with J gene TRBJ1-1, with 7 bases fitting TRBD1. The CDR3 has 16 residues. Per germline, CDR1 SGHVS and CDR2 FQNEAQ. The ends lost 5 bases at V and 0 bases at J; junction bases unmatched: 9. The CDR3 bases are TGTGCCAGCAGCGTTACAGGGGATCGGGTGAACACTGAAGCTTTCTTT. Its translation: CASSVTGDRVNTEAFF.

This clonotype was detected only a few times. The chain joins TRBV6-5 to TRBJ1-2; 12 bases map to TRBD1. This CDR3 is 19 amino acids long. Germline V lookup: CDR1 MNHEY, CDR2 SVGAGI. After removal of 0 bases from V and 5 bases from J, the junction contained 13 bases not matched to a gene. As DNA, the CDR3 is TGTGCCAGCAGTTACTCGATGGGGACAGGGGGCGGATTACGATATGGCTACACCTTC. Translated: CASSYSMGTGGGLRYGYTF.

The DNA for the CDR3 is TGTGCCAGCAGCTTGACAGGGAGAGCGCGCGAGCAGTACTTC. It encodes CASSLTGRAREQYF. The genes are TRBV5-4 and TRBJ2-7; possible D gene TRBD1, 6 bases. The length of the CDR3 is 14 residues. Germline values: CDR1 SGHNT, CDR2 YYREEE (reference sequence). V was pared by 1 base and J by 6 bases, with 14 bases between.

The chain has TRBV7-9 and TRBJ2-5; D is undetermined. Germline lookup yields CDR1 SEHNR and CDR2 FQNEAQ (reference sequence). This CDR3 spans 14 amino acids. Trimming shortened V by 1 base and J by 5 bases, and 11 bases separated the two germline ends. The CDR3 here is CASSLESSWETQYF. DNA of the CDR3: TGTGCCAGCAGCTTAGAAAGTAGCTGGGAGACCCAGTACTTC.

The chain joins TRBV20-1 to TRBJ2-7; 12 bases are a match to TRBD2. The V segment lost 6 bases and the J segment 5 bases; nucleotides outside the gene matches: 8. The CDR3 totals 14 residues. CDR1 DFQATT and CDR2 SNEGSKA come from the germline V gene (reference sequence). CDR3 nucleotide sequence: TGCAGTGCCGGATCTAGCGGGGGGGCCAACGAGCAGTACTTC. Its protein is CSAGSSGGANEQYF.

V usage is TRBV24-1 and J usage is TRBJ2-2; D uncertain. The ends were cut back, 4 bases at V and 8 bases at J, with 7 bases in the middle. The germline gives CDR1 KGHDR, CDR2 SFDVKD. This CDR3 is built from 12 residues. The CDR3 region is CATSDPTGELFF. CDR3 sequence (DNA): TGTGCCACCAGTGACCCGACAGGGGAGCTGTTTTTT.

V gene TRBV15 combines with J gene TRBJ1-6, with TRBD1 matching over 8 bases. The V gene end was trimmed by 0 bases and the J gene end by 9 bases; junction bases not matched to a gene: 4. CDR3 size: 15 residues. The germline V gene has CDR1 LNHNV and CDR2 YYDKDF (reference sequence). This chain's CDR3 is CATSRDGQGSSPLHF. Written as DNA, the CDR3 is TGTGCCACCAGCAGAGATGGACAGGGTAGTTCACCCCTCCACTTT.

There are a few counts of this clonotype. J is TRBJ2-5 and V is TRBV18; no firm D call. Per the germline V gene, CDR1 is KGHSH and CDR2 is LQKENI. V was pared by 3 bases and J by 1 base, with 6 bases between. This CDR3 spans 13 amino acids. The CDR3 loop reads CASSPTAQETQYF. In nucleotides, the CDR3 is TGTGCCAGCTCACCTACGGCCCAAGAGACCCAGTACTTC.

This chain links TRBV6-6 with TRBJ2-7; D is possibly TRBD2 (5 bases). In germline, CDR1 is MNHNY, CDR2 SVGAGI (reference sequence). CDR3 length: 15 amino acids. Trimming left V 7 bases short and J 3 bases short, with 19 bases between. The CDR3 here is CASTDEARLLYEQYF. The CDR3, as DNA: TGTGCCAGCACCGACGAGGCCAGACTACTCTACGAGCAGTACTTC.

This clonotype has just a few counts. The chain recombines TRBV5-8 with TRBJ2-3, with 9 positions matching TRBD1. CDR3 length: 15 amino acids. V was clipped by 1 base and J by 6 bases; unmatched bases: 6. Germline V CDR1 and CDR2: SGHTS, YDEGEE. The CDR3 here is CASSLWGTGRDTQYF. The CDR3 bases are TGTGCCAGCAGCTTGTGGGGGACAGGGAGGGATACGCAGTATTTT.

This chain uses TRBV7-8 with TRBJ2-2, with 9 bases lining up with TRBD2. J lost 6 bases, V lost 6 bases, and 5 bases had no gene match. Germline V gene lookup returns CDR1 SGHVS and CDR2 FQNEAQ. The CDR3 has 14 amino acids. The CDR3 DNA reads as TGTGCCAGCAGACCTAGCGGGGACCCCGGGGAGCTGTTTTTT. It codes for CASRPSGDPGELFF.

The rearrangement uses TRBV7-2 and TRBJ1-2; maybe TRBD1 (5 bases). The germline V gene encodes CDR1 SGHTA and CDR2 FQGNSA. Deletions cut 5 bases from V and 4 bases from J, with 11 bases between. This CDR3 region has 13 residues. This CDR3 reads CASSTRDGYGYTF. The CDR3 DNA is TGTGCCAGCAGCACCCGGGACGGCTATGGCTACACCTTC.

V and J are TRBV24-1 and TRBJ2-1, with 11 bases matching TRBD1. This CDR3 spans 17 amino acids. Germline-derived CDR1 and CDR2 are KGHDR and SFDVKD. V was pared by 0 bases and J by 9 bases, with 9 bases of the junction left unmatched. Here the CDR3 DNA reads TGTGCCACCAGTGATTTGCCCGGACAGGGGGCCGGTGGTGAGCAGTTCTTC. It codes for CATSDLPGQGAGGEQFF.